A selection of T cell receptor beta chains follows, all from one sample in a study of identical twins. TCRdb reanalysed the 5' RACE reads using MiXCR and keeps one entry per CDR3 protein. The data show 1.5 million to 2 million distinct CDR3 sequences, under 35% seen once. The sequenced material came from cord blood. The source of these receptors is a newborn girl in good health. Both conserved end residues are trimmed from each CDR3. Fields, in order: V gene, J gene, CDR3 protein.

TRBV3-1	TRBJ2-1	ASSQPTSYEQF
TRBV6-6	TRBJ2-3	ASSYVSSRTDTQY
TRBV20-1	TRBJ1-2	SASDRFSTGGYT
TRBV20-1	TRBJ1-2	SSSTNYGYT
TRBV7-2	TRBJ1-6	ASSLSGGLDSPLH
TRBV12-3/TRBV12-4	TRBJ2-1	ASSFIRNEQF
TRBV6-5	TRBJ1-1	ASSRQGRGTEAF
TRBV5-1	TRBJ2-1	ASSLEPLSSYNEQF
TRBV29-1	TRBJ2-7	SVIPRQGAYEQY
TRBV6-1	TRBJ1-2	ASRRGPLPNYGYT
TRBV5-1	TRBJ1-5	ASSVGGTDSNQPQH
TRBV20-1	TRBJ2-1	SARGGSRYNEQF
TRBV7-2	TRBJ2-3	ASSLYSGDTQY
TRBV5-1	TRBJ1-5	ASSLFGSGEPQH
TRBV4-1	TRBJ1-2	ASSQVKLDRGTYGYT
TRBV10-3	TRBJ2-1	AISESGTSGEQF
TRBV12-3/TRBV12-4	TRBJ2-1	ASSLGLALEQF
TRBV2	TRBJ2-1	ASRLSTSGDYNEQF
TRBV7-9	-	ASSTSGAGGGKNIQY
TRBV24-1	TRBJ2-3	ATRARGTDTQY
TRBV28	TRBJ2-3	ASSFWLPDTQY
TRBV7-2	TRBJ2-1	ASSFRRVDNVQF
TRBV5-1	TRBJ1-2	ASSLVVAGNYGYT
TRBV5-1	-	ASSLPTGAGYNEQY
TRBV4-1	TRBJ2-7	ASSHLVLGPLYEQY
TRBV12-3/TRBV12-4	TRBJ2-3	ASSFWTSDDTQY
TRBV6-1	TRBJ1-2	ASSEERTYGYT
TRBV12-3/TRBV12-4	TRBJ1-5	ASSLSLSRDQPQH
TRBV20-1	TRBJ2-1	SGSSRPIQLYNEQF
TRBV7-2	-	ASGLALDEQY
TRBV2	TRBJ1-2	ASTDPNSEATGGFYGYT
TRBV29-1	TRBJ1-2	SVVLRGPNYGYT
TRBV18	TRBJ1-5	ASSKGTGWDQPQH
TRBV20-1	TRBJ2-4	SARAGAVAKNIQY
TRBV29-1	TRBJ1-2	SALRTRGTGSYGYT
TRBV6-2/TRBV6-3	TRBJ2-3	ASRQGLAGPPDTQY
TRBV7-2	TRBJ2-7	ASSVSLAGASYEQY
TRBV5-1	TRBJ2-1	ASIARERIDNEQF
TRBV29-1	TRBJ2-7	SVDVSGSYEQY
TRBV6-1	TRBJ2-7	AERVPYEQY
TRBV7-7	TRBJ2-5	ASSLNHGETQY
TRBV27	TRBJ1-2	ASSSLVTGKEDGYT
TRBV9	TRBJ2-7	ASSVRGASYEQY
TRBV9	TRBJ1-2	ASSVGATGGRYGYT